Listed below are T cell receptor beta chains from one sample, sequenced in a study of T cell responses to AZD1222 COVID-19 vaccine. Measured with immunoSEQ multiplex PCR; TCRdb has only the in-frame clones, and not every one. Of roughly 150,000 clones listed, 90% are singletons. Source: peripheral blood, taken 28 days after the second AZD1222 dose. These receptors were taken from an adult who received the AZD1222 COVID-19 vaccine. CDR3s include the opening cysteine and the closing phenylalanine or tryptophan. The D gene is left open where the match is weak. Clone size is shown for a subset of rows, as once, few, many or a class of expanded clone.

NA,NA,TRBV6-8,TRBJ2-7,CASRQSLSKGNYYEQYF,TGTGCCAGTAGGCAAAGCTTATCAAAGGGGAATTACTACGAGCAGTACTTC
NA,NA,TRBV7-2,TRBJ1-1,CASSPGQPGNTEAFF,TGTGCCAGCAGCCCCGGACAGCCGGGGAACACTGAAGCTTTCTTT
NA,NA,TRBV5-6,TRBJ2-7,CASSLVASTYEQYF,TGTGCCAGCAGCTTGGTCGCCAGTACCTACGAGCAGTACTTC
NA,NA,TRBV7-6,TRBJ1-3,CASSFRNTIYF,TGTGCCAGCAGCTTCAGAAACACCATATATTTT
NA,NA,TRBV5-1,TRBJ1-1,CASSSFGTSNTEAFF,TGCGCCAGCAGCTCCTTCGGGACCTCGAACACTGAAGCTTTCTTT
once,TRBD1,TRBV30,TRBJ2-7,CAWSIGQGASYEQYF,TGTGCCTGGAGTATTGGACAGGGGGCTTCCTACGAGCAGTACTTC
NA,TRBD1,TRBV9,TRBJ1-2,CASSVRDRASRAYGYTF,TGTGCCAGCAGCGTCCGGGACAGGGCTTCAAGGGCATATGGCTACACCTTC
NA,NA,TRBV27,TRBJ1-1,CASSLVGGGVRVEAFF,TGTGCCAGCAGTTTAGTGGGAGGAGGGGTCCGGGTTGAAGCTTTCTTT
once,NA,TRBV19,TRBJ1-5,CASSREARTLNQPQHF,TGTGCCAGTAGTCGAGAGGCGCGGACACTCAATCAGCCCCAGCATTTT
once,NA,TRBV5-8,TRBJ1-3,CASSPSSGAPTSGNTIYF,TGTGCCAGCAGCCCGAGTTCCGGGGCGCCAACCTCTGGAAACACCATATATTTT
NA,TRBD1,TRBV28,TRBJ1-6,CASGTGKSPLHF,TGTGCCAGCGGGACAGGGAAATCACCCCTCCACTTT
NA,TRBD1,TRBV10-2,TRBJ1-2,CASTQKVGQGHGYTF,TGCGCCAGCACTCAAAAGGTGGGACAGGGCCATGGCTACACCTTC
NA,NA,TRBV4-2,TRBJ1-2,CASSVVGNGYTF,TGTGCCAGCAGCGTGGTAGGGAATGGCTACACCTTC
NA,NA,TRBV7-9,TRBJ2-1,CASRNSGGSHNEQFF,TGTGCCAGCAGGAATAGCGGTGGATCCCACAATGAGCAGTTCTTC
NA,NA,TRBV29-1,TRBJ1-4,CSATGRGSTNEKLFF,TGCAGCGCCACGGGCAGGGGTTCAACTAATGAAAAACTGTTTTTT
NA,TRBD1,TRBV18,TRBJ2-5,CASSPGQGQETQYF,TGTGCCAGCTCACCAGGACAGGGCCAAGAGACCCAGTACTTC
NA,TRBD2,TRBV7-8,TRBJ2-2,CASSLAGGSSGELFF,TGTGCCAGCAGCTTAGCGGGGGGGAGTTCCGGGGAGCTGTTTTTT
NA,NA,TRBV18,TRBJ1-2,CASSPPGGYGYTF,TGTGCCAGCTCACCACCAGGGGGCTATGGCTACACCTTC
NA,TRBD2,TRBV5-1,TRBJ2-4,CASSLTQAGGLQKGIQYF,TGCGCCAGCAGCTTGACTCAGGCGGGGGGCCTCCAAAAAGGCATTCAGTACTTC
NA,NA,TRBV27,TRBJ2-1,CASSSSVGVIWNEQFF,TGTGCCAGCAGTTCTTCTGTAGGGGTGATATGGAATGAGCAGTTCTTC
NA,TRBD1,TRBV28,TRBJ2-5,CASSWDRKETQYF,TGTGCCAGCAGTTGGGACAGGAAAGAGACCCAGTACTTC
NA,NA,TRBV7-9,TRBJ2-7,CASSPKAAGLATYEQYF,TGTGCCAGCAGCCCTAAGGCGGCGGGTTTAGCAACTTACGAGCAGTACTTC
few,NA,TRBV24-1,TRBJ2-6,CATSISGANVLTF,TGTGCCACCAGTATTTCTGGGGCCAACGTCCTGACTTTC
NA,TRBD2,TRBV7-9,TRBJ2-3,CASSYYDERGSTDTQYF,TGTGCCAGCAGCTATTACGACGAGCGGGGGAGCACAGATACGCAGTATTTT
NA,TRBD1,TRBV19,TRBJ1-2,CASAPGQVLYGYTF,TGTGCCAGTGCACCGGGACAGGTTCTCTATGGCTACACCTTC
NA,NA,TRBV5-1,TRBJ1-1,CASSLFRRTDSGSEAFF,TGCGCCAGCAGCTTGTTTAGGCGGACGGACAGTGGGTCTGAAGCTTTCTTT
NA,TRBD1,TRBV9,TRBJ2-1,CASSVSGGAGNEQFF,TGTGCCAGCAGCGTCTCAGGGGGCGCGGGGAATGAGCAGTTCTTC
NA,NA,TRBV2,TRBJ2-7,CASSKTGFEQYF,TGTGCCAGCAGTAAAACAGGCTTCGAGCAGTACTTC
NA,NA,TRBV6-5,TRBJ1-2,CASRRQSSYGYTF,TGTGCCAGCAGGCGACAGTCCTCCTATGGCTACACCTTC
once,NA,TRBV27,TRBJ1-5,CASSVQGYQPQHF,TGTGCCAGCAGTGTACAGGGCTATCAGCCCCAGCATTTT
NA,NA,TRBV10-2,TRBJ1-3,CASSESGSLGNTIYF,TGCGCCAGCAGTGAGTCGGGGTCACTTGGAAACACCATATATTTT
NA,NA,TRBV12-3/TRBV12-4,TRBJ1-2,CASSRTGTDGYTF,TGTGCCAGCAGCCGCACAGGGACGGATGGCTACACCTTC
once,NA,TRBV19,TRBJ1-6,CASSADRYSPLHF,TGTGCCAGTAGTGCGGACAGATATTCACCCCTCCACTTT
NA,TRBD1,TRBV5-4,TRBJ1-6,CASSKLGTGINSPLHF,TGTGCCAGCAGCAAACTCGGGACAGGGATTAATTCACCCCTCCACTTT
NA,NA,TRBV3-1/TRBV3-2,TRBJ1-2,CASSLGTSYGYTF,TGTGCCAGCAGCCTCGGGACATCCTATGGCTACACCTTC
NA,TRBD2,TRBV7-9,TRBJ2-5,CASSLSGGPVETQYF,TGTGCCAGCAGCTTGAGCGGGGGGCCAGTAGAGACCCAGTACTTC
NA,NA,TRBV3-1/TRBV3-2,TRBJ2-3,CASSQDFAGGTDTQYF,TGTGCCAGCAGCCAAGACTTTGCGGGTGGCACAGATACGCAGTATTTT
medium-sized,TRBD1,TRBV28,TRBJ1-6,CASSDRGVYSPLHF,TGTGCCAGCAGTGACAGGGGCGTTTATTCACCCCTCCACTTT
NA,NA,TRBV6-5,TRBJ1-2,CASSYSAGRTGYTF,TGTGCCAGCAGTTACTCGGCCGGCCGGACCGGCTACACCTTC
NA,NA,TRBV7-2,TRBJ2-3,CASSLVQLGGSTDTQYF,TGTGCCAGCAGCTTAGTCCAGCTGGGGGGCTCCACAGATACGCAGTATTTT
NA,NA,TRBV23-1,TRBJ2-7,CASSQRSYEQYF,TGCGCCAGCAGTCAAAGATCCTACGAGCAGTACTTC
NA,NA,TRBV5-1,TRBJ2-2,CASSLDTYTGELFF,TGCGCCAGCAGCTTGGACACATACACCGGGGAGCTGTTTTTT
NA,TRBD1,TRBV6-5,TRBJ1-1,CASSYDTDRMNTEAFF,TGTGCCAGCAGTTATGATACGGACAGGATGAACACTGAAGCTTTCTTT
NA,TRBD2,TRBV3-1/TRBV3-2,TRBJ2-1,CASSQDWAGGPYNEQFF,TGTGCCAGCAGCCAAGATTGGGCGGGAGGCCCCTACAATGAGCAGTTCTTC
NA,NA,TRBV27,TRBJ2-3,CASNKGKTLSQGQYF,TGTGCCAGCAATAAAGGGAAGACTCTAAGTCAGGGGCAGTATTTT
NA,NA,TRBV30,TRBJ1-2,CAWSGRHYGYTF,TGTGCCTGGAGTGGGCGGCACTATGGCTACACCTTC
NA,NA,TRBV9,TRBJ1-1,CASSVGGVNTEAFF,TGTGCCAGCAGCGTAGGCGGAGTCAACACTGAAGCTTTCTTT
NA,TRBD2,TRBV7-3,TRBJ2-2,CASSSLAVGAGELFF,TGTGCCAGCAGTTCACTAGCGGTGGGGGCCGGGGAGCTGTTTTTT
NA,TRBD1,TRBV9,TRBJ1-1,CASSVRGTANTEAFF,TGTGCCAGCAGCGTCCGGGGGACAGCGAACACTGAAGCTTTCTTT
NA,TRBD2,TRBV15,TRBJ2-3,CATSRGSGSTDTQYF,TGTGCCACCAGCAGAGGTAGCGGGAGCACAGATACGCAGTATTTT
NA,TRBD1,TRBV5-1,TRBJ1-1,CASSSTGTENTEAFF,TGCGCCAGCAGCTCAACCGGGACAGAGAACACTGAAGCTTTCTTT
NA,NA,TRBV19,TRBJ2-5,CASSISSAQETQYF,TGTGCCAGTAGTATCTCTAGCGCCCAAGAGACCCAGTACTTC